The 4 T cell receptor beta chains listed next were all sequenced from one sample in a study of molecular identifiers for immune sequencing clone quantification. TCRdb itself ran the PCR reads through MiXCR, one entry per CDR3 protein. Counted here are some 320,000 distinct CDR3 sequences, 20% to 25% occurring once; the ten biggest clones make up approximately 0.8%. Sample: naive CD8+ T cells from blood, with Jurkat cell RNA spiked in. Specified subset: FACS-sorted CD8+CD4-CCR7+CD45RA+ naive T cells. The receptors shown here come from a human donor in good health. Some libraries in this study had Jurkat cell RNA spiked in.

The chain recombines TRBV6-1 with TRBJ2-7; TRBD1 matches at 9 bases. J was trimmed by 1 base and V by 1 base; bases with no gene match: 2. Germline CDR1 reads MNHNS; CDR2 reads SASEGT. CDR3 length: 15 residues. The CDR3 region has the DNA TGTGCCAGCAGTGAAGTGGGACAGGGTTCCTACGAGCAGTACTTC. The encoded protein is CASSEVGQGSYEQYF.

To note about this clonotype: Here the CDR3 omits its conserved ending phenylalanine or tryptophan, so a read error is the likely source. For the CDR3, the DNA is TGTGCCAGCAGTTTCCTCAATCAGCCCCAGCATCTT. Translation: CASSFLNQPQHL. The chain couples TRBV27 to TRBJ1-5, with D hard to call. This CDR3 has 12 amino acids. Germline loops: CDR1 MNHEY, CDR2 SMNVEV (reference sequence). The V gene lost 3 bases and the J gene lost 3 bases, with 3 bases spanning the gap.

This clonotype was observed many times. The chain is built from TRBV5-6 and TRBJ2-7; D is unclear. With 0 bases removed from V and 3 bases from J, the gap between germline ends came to 7 bases. The germline CDR1 and CDR2 sequences are SGHDT and YYEEEE. The CDR3 loop spans 13 amino acids. As DNA, the CDR3 is TGTGCCAGCAGCTTGGTGGCTGACTACGAGCAGTACTTC. Protein sequence: CASSLVADYEQYF.

J is TRBJ2-2 and V is TRBV20-1; 10 bases are shared with TRBD2. CDR1 and CDR2 (germline): DFQATT, SNEGSKA (reference sequence). This CDR3 has 15 residues. Trimming removed 4 bases from V and 7 bases from J; junction bases left unmatched: 9. The DNA of the CDR3 is TGCAGTGCTACAGCGGGAGGGCACCTTATCGGGGAGCTGTTTTTT. Translating it yields CSATAGGHLIGELFF.